Given below is one T cell receptor (beta chain) in context. Its antigen is as yet unknown. Here immunoSEQ multiplex PCR was the method, and the copy in TCRdb shows in-frame clones only, minus some. The data contain approximately 2.1 million clones, more than 85% of them singletons. The data were obtained in a study of shared clonotypes between healthy human individuals. The CDR3 loop spans 15 amino acids. The germline V gene has CDR1 MNHEY and CDR2 SVGAGI. The V and J ends lost 6 bases and 4 bases, in that order; junction bases with no gene match: 8. Study findings and constraints: Against clonotypes common to all four donors, non-shared ones had lower generation probabilities.

This chain connects TRBV6-5 to TRBJ2-3, with TRBD2 identical over 9 bases. Sequenced material: naive CD4+ T cells from PBMCs. Sample subset: CD45RA+ positively selected. The sequence derives from a man aged 18 to 29 in good health. Some clones in this sample may be carry-over from other donors' samples. The CDR3 protein is CASRRSGSGADTQYF. CDR3 nucleotides: TGTGCCAGCAGACGTAGCGGGAGTGGGGCAGATACGCAGTATTTT.